The rows below give T cell receptor beta chains drawn from one sample of a study of Ad26.COV2.S vaccination and SARS-CoV-2 variants. TCRdb's table, derived via immunoSEQ multiplex PCR, lists solely in-frame clones and lacks some. The sample lists roughly 410,000 clones; under 90% were seen once. The specimen was peripheral blood, collected in a trial of Ad26.COV2.S vaccine versus placebo. These receptors originate from a person between 18 and 59 years old who received the Ad26.COV2.S COVID-19 vaccine or a placebo. Each CDR3 is given with its conserved first and last residue. D genes are given only for firm matches. Clone size is stated in some rows and not others, as once, few, many or a class when expanded.

J gene: TRBJ2-3
V gene: TRBV5-1
clone size: -
D gene: -
CDR3 protein: CASSLGGISTDTQYF
CDR3 DNA: TGCGCCAGCAGCTTGGGCGGGATTAGCACAGATACGCAGTATTTT

J gene: TRBJ2-6
V gene: TRBV4-3
clone size: many
D gene: -
CDR3 protein: CASSQVGGSGANVLTF
CDR3 DNA: TGCGCCAGCAGCCAAGTAGGGGGCTCTGGGGCCAACGTCCTGACTTTC

J gene: TRBJ2-1
V gene: TRBV9
clone size: -
D gene: TRBD1
CDR3 protein: CASSGGQASGNEQFF
CDR3 DNA: TGTGCCAGCAGCGGAGGACAGGCGTCGGGCAATGAGCAGTTCTTC

J gene: TRBJ1-5
V gene: TRBV28
clone size: -
D gene: -
CDR3 protein: CASSFQQGMGNQPQHF
CDR3 DNA: TGTGCCAGCAGTTTTCAACAGGGAATGGGAAACCAGCCCCAGCATTTT

J gene: TRBJ2-6
V gene: TRBV14
clone size: -
D gene: TRBD2
CDR3 protein: CASSQGGSGGLFSGANVLTF
CDR3 DNA: TGTGCCAGCAGCCAAGGGGGTAGCGGGGGCCTCTTCTCTGGGGCCAACGTCCTGACTTTC

J gene: TRBJ1-1
V gene: TRBV14
clone size: -
D gene: -
CDR3 protein: CASSRAGMNTEAFF
CDR3 DNA: TGTGCCAGCAGCCGGGCCGGGATGAACACTGAAGCTTTCTTT

J gene: TRBJ2-2
V gene: TRBV4-2
clone size: -
D gene: TRBD2
CDR3 protein: CASSTTWTSANTGELFF
CDR3 DNA: TGTGCCAGCAGTACCACGTGGACTAGCGCGAACACCGGGGAGCTGTTTTTT

J gene: TRBJ1-6
V gene: TRBV3-1/TRBV3-2
clone size: -
D gene: -
CDR3 protein: CASSQDRGSPLHF
CDR3 DNA: TGTGCCAGCAGCCAAGATCGAGGTTCACCCCTCCACTTT

J gene: TRBJ1-1
V gene: TRBV5-1
clone size: -
D gene: TRBD1
CDR3 protein: CASSPSPHRGQTEAFF
CDR3 DNA: TGCGCCAGCAGCCCTAGTCCCCACAGGGGGCAAACTGAAGCTTTCTTT

J gene: TRBJ2-7
V gene: TRBV4-3
clone size: -
D gene: -
CDR3 protein: CASSHAQGSYEQYF
CDR3 DNA: TGCGCCAGCAGCCATGCCCAGGGCTCCTACGAGCAGTACTTC

J gene: TRBJ1-1
V gene: TRBV15
clone size: -
D gene: -
CDR3 protein: CATSRGGRGPGTEAFF
CDR3 DNA: TGTGCCACCAGCAGAGGCGGCAGGGGCCCGGGCACTGAAGCTTTCTTT

J gene: TRBJ1-2
V gene: TRBV14
clone size: -
D gene: -
CDR3 protein: CASSQSGLAGGYTF
CDR3 DNA: TGTGCCAGCAGCCAGTCGGGACTAGCAGGGGGCTACACCTTC

J gene: TRBJ2-7
V gene: TRBV4-3
clone size: -
D gene: TRBD1
CDR3 protein: CASSHSTGVGYEQYF
CDR3 DNA: TGCGCCAGCAGCCATTCGACAGGGGTTGGATACGAGCAGTACTTC

J gene: TRBJ1-2
V gene: TRBV24-1
clone size: -
D gene: TRBD1
CDR3 protein: CATSLTTGVGYTF
CDR3 DNA: TGTGCCACCAGTCTTACGACAGGGGTGGGCTACACCTTC

J gene: TRBJ2-5
V gene: TRBV11-2
clone size: -
D gene: TRBD2
CDR3 protein: CASSSLAGESGETQYF
CDR3 DNA: TGTGCCAGCAGCTCACTAGCGGGAGAGAGCGGGGAGACCCAGTACTTC

J gene: TRBJ1-4
V gene: TRBV2
clone size: few
D gene: -
CDR3 protein: CASRLNQRGNEKLFF
CDR3 DNA: TGTGCCAGTCGGCTTAACCAGAGGGGAAATGAAAAACTGTTTTTT

J gene: TRBJ2-3
V gene: TRBV11-3
clone size: -
D gene: -
CDR3 protein: CASSRRVTQYF
CDR3 DNA: TGTGCCAGCAGCCGGAGGGTTACGCAGTATTTT

J gene: TRBJ1-2
V gene: TRBV5-1
clone size: -
D gene: TRBD1
CDR3 protein: CASSSTGGGFGYTF
CDR3 DNA: TGCGCCAGCAGCTCAACAGGGGGCGGGTTTGGCTACACCTTC

J gene: TRBJ2-2
V gene: TRBV27
clone size: few
D gene: -
CDR3 protein: CASRSGLGGDTGELFF
CDR3 DNA: TGTGCCAGCAGGAGCGGACTAGGGGGAGACACCGGGGAGCTGTTTTTT